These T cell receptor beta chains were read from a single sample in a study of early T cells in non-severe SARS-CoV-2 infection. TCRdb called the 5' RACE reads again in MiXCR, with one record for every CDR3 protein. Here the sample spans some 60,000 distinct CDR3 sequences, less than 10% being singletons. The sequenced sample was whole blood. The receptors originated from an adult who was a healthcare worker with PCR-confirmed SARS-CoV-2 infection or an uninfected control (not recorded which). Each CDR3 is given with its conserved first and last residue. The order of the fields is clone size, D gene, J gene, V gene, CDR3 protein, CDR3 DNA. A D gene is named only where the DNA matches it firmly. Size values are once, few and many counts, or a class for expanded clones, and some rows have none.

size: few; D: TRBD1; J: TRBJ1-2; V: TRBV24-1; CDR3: CATSDPRGQGGYGYTF; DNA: TGTGCCACCAGTGACCCCCGGGGTCAGGGGGGGTATGGCTACACCTTC
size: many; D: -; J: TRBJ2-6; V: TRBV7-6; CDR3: CASSGRLGLNVLTF; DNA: TGTGCCAGCAGCGGGCGACTGGGGTTAAACGTCCTGACTTTC
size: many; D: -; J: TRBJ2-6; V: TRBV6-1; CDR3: CASSDGGPNGANVLTF; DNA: TGTGCCAGCAGTGATGGGGGGCCGAATGGGGCCAACGTCCTGACTTTC
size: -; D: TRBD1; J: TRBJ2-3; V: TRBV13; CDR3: CASSFRGLRSTDTQYF; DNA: TGTGCCAGCAGCTTCAGGGGGCTAAGGAGCACAGATACGCAGTATTTT
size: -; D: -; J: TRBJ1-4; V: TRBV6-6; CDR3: CASSYEAGKNEKLFF; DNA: TGTGCCAGCAGTTACGAGGCAGGGAAAAATGAAAAACTGTTTTTT
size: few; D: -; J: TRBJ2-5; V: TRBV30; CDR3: CACSGGIQETQYF; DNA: TGTGCCTGCTCAGGAGGGATCCAAGAGACCCAGTACTTC
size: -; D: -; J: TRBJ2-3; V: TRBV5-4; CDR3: CASRPAGVRTDTQYF; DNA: TGTGCCAGCCGCCCGGCCGGGGTCCGCACAGATACGCAGTATTTT
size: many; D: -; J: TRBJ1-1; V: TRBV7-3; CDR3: CASSLDRENTEAFF; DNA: TGTGCCAGCAGCTTAGATCGGGAGAACACTGAAGCTTTCTTT
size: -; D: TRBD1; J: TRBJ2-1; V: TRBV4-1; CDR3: CASRWTGGDEQFF; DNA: TGCGCCAGCCGTTGGACAGGGGGCGATGAGCAGTTCTTC
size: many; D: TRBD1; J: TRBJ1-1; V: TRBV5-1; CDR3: CASSYTGTGANTEAFF; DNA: TGCGCCAGCAGCTATACCGGGACAGGGGCGAACACTGAAGCTTTCTTT
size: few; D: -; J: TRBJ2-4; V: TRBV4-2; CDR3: CASSQDRGNIQYF; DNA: TGTGCCAGCAGCCAAGATCGGGGAAACATTCAGTACTTC
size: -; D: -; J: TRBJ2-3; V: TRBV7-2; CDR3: CASSLGGSQYF; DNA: TGTGCCAGCAGCTTAGGGGGGTCGCAGTATTTT
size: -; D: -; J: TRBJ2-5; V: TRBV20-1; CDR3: CSALSRPAALTQYF; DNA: TGCAGTGCTCTTAGCCGCCCGGCGGCCCTGACCCAGTACTTC
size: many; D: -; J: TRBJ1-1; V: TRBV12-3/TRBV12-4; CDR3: CASRATMNTEAFF; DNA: TGTGCCAGCAGAGCCACAATGAACACTGAAGCTTTCTTT
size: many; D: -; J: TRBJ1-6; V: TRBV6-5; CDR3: CASSYSGRSTYNSPLHF; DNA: TGTGCCAGCAGTTACTCGGGCCGTTCCACCTATAATTCACCCCTCCACTTT
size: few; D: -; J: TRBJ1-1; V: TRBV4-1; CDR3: CASSPDPGPRWVNTEAFF; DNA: TGCGCCAGCAGCCCAGATCCGGGGCCCCGGTGGGTTAACACTGAAGCTTTCTTT
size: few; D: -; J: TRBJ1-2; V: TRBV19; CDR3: CASSIDLTAENTF; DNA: TGTGCCAGTAGTATAGATCTGACCGCCGAGAACACCTTC
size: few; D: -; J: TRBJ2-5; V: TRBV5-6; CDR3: CASSLLLETQYF; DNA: TGTGCCAGCAGCTTGTTATTGGAGACCCAGTACTTC
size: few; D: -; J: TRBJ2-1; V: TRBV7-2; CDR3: CASSPWGGASINEQFF; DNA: TGTGCCAGCAGCCCGTGGGGGGGGGCCTCGATAAATGAGCAGTTCTTC
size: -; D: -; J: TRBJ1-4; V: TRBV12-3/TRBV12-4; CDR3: CASSPSPRTTNEKLFF; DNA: TGTGCCAGCAGTCCCTCTCCCCGGACAACTAATGAAAAACTGTTTTTT
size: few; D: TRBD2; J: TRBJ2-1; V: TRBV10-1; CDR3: CASSESTGGLHNEQFF; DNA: TGCGCCAGCAGTGAGTCGACGGGGGGGCTTCACAATGAGCAGTTCTTC
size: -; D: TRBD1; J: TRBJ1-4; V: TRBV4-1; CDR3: CASRRQGGIGEKLFF; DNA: TGCGCCAGTAGACGACAGGGCGGGATTGGTGAAAAACTGTTTTTT
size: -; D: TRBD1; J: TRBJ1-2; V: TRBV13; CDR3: CASSATGTGGYGYTF; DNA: TGTGCCAGCAGTGCAACCGGGACAGGAGGCTATGGCTACACCTTC
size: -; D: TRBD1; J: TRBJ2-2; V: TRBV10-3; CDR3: CAISNRGNTGELFF; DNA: TGTGCCATCAGTAACAGGGGAAACACCGGGGAGCTGTTTTTT
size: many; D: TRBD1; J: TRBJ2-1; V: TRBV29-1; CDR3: CSVADRVVNEQFF; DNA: TGCAGCGTTGCGGACAGGGTGGTCAATGAGCAGTTCTTC
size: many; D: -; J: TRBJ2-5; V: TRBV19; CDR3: CASSIDHVWGQETQYF; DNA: TGTGCCAGTAGTATAGATCATGTGTGGGGGCAAGAGACCCAGTACTTC
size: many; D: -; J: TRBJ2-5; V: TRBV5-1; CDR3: CASSTTSNGETQYF; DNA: TGCGCCAGCAGCACAACTAGTAACGGTGAGACCCAGTACTTC
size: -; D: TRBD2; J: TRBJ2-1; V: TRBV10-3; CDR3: CAISDSGGAFEQFF; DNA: TGTGCCATCAGTGACAGCGGGGGGGCTTTTGAGCAGTTCTTC
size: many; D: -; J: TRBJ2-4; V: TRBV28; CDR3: CASSLAGTFWAKNIQYF; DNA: TGTGCCAGCAGTTTGGCGGGGACATTTTGGGCCAAAAACATTCAGTACTTC
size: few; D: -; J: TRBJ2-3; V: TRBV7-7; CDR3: CASSLGNSDTQYF; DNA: TGTGCCAGCAGCTTAGGGAATTCAGATACGCAGTATTTT
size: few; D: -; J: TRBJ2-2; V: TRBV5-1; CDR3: CASSLEVLTNTGELFF; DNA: TGCGCCAGCAGCTTGGAAGTGCTAACGAACACCGGGGAGCTGTTTTTT
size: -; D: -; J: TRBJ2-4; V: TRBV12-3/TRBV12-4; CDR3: CASSFLGVDIQYF; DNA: TGTGCCAGCAGTTTCTTGGGGGTGGACATTCAGTACTTC
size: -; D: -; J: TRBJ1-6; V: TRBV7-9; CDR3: CASSLWGAGQSSPLHF; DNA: TGTGCCAGCAGCCTGTGGGGGGCAGGGCAAAGTTCACCCCTCCACTTT
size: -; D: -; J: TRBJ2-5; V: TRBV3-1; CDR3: CASSQVGGRAIGKTQYF; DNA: TGTGCCAGCAGCCAAGTCGGGGGCAGGGCGATTGGAAAGACCCAGTACTTC
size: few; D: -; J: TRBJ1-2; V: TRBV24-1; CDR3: CATSDSPYGYTF; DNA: TGTGCCACCAGCGACAGTCCCTATGGCTACACCTTC
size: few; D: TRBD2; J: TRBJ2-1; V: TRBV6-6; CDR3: CASSYSGGATEQFF; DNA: TGTGCCAGCAGTTATAGCGGGGGGGCCACTGAGCAGTTCTTC
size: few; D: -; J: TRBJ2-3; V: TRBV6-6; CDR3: CASRWDTTDTQYF; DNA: TGTGCCAGCAGGTGGGACACCACAGATACGCAGTATTTT
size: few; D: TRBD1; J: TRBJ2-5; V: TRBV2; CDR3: CASSGRTGPQETQYF; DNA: TGTGCCAGCAGTGGCAGGACAGGGCCCCAAGAGACCCAGTACTTC
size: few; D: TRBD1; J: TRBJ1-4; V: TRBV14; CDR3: CASSQDLQGAGEKLFF; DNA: TGTGCCAGCAGCCAAGATCTACAGGGGGCTGGAGAAAAACTGTTTTTT
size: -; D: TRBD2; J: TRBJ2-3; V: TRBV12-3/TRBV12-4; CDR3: CASSLGLAGGPSDTQYF; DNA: TGTGCCAGCAGCCTCGGACTAGCGGGGGGGCCTTCAGATACGCAGTATTTT
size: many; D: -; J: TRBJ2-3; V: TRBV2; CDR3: CASKASSRDTQYF; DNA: TGTGCCAGCAAAGCTAGTTCTAGAGATACGCAGTATTTT
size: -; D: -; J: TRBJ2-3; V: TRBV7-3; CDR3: CASSPSGSTLWNTQYF; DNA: TGTGCCAGCAGCCCGTCGGGGAGCACTCTATGGAATACGCAGTATTTT
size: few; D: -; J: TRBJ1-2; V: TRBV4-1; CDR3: CASRSNYGYTF; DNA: TGCGCCAGCAGGTCCAACTATGGCTACACCTTC
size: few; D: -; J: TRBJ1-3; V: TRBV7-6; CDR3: CASSRESGNTIYF; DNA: TGTGCCAGCAGCAGGGAATCTGGAAACACCATATATTTT
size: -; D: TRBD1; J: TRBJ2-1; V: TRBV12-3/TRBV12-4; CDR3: CASIPGTGAYNEQFF; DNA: TGTGCCAGCATCCCGGGGACAGGGGCGTACAATGAGCAGTTCTTC
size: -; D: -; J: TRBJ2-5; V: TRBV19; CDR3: CASSTGLQGTQYF; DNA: TGTGCCAGTAGTACCGGGTTGCAGGGGACCCAGTACTTC
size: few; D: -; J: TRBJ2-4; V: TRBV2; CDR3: CASSDRAIAKNIQYF; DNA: TGTGCCAGCAGTGACAGGGCCATAGCCAAAAACATTCAGTACTTC
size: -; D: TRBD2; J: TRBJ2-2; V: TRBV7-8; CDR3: CASSLNSGGANTGELFF; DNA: TGTGCCAGCAGCTTGAATAGCGGGGGCGCCAACACCGGGGAGCTGTTTTTT
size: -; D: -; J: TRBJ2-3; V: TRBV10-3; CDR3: CAIQSRGTDTQYF; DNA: TGTGCCATACAGAGTCGGGGGACAGATACGCAGTATTTT
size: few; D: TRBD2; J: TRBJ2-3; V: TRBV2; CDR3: CASSEVAGYSTDTQYF; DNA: TGTGCCAGCAGTGAGGTAGCGGGGTATAGCACAGATACGCAGTATTTT
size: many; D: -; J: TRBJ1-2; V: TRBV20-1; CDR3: CSARTRGRYGYTF; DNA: TGCAGTGCTAGAACCAGGGGTAGATATGGCTACACCTTC
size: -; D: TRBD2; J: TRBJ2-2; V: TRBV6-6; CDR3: CASRPSGTSGAGELFF; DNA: TGTGCCAGCAGACCCTCCGGGACTAGCGGAGCCGGGGAGCTGTTTTTT